This is a list of T cell receptor beta chains from one sample in a study of blood T cell repertoires in COVID-19. Data came from immunoSEQ multiplex PCR; TCRdb stores just in-frame clones and leaves some out. The top ten clones hold roughly 5.8% of a sample with around 250,000 clones, around four fifths of them seen once. Sequenced input: peripheral blood. Receptors originate from an elderly man with acute or convalescent COVID-19. Both conserved end residues are part of each CDR3. A D gene is named only where the DNA matches it firmly. Some rows mark clone size as missing; the rest say once, few, many or name a class of expanded clone.

DNA: TGTGCCAGCAGACGGGGACAGGGGGCCTACGAGCAGTACTTC
CDR3: CASRRGQGAYEQYF
D: TRBD1
size: .
V: TRBV6-5
J: TRBJ2-7

DNA: TGTGCCAGCAGCCTAGGGGGCGCAGATGAAAAACTGTTTTTT
CDR3: CASSLGGADEKLFF
D: TRBD1
size: .
V: TRBV6-5
J: TRBJ1-4

DNA: TGTGCCAGCAGCTTAGCACAGGGGGCCGTCGAGCAGTACTTC
CDR3: CASSLAQGAVEQYF
D: TRBD1
size: .
V: TRBV7-2
J: TRBJ2-7

DNA: TGTGCCAGCTCGCCCCCGGGACAGGTCGGGGCGCAGTATTTT
CDR3: CASSPPGQVGAQYF
D: TRBD1
size: .
V: TRBV18
J: TRBJ2-3

DNA: TGTGCCAGCAGCGAAACGACAGGGGCTGGAAACACCATATATTTT
CDR3: CASSETTGAGNTIYF
D: TRBD1
size: .
V: TRBV3-1/TRBV3-2
J: TRBJ1-3

DNA: TGTGCCAGTAGTATAGATACAGGGGGAGAGACCCAGTACTTC
CDR3: CASSIDTGGETQYF
D: TRBD1
size: .
V: TRBV19
J: TRBJ2-5

DNA: TGTGCCAGCAGCCCATCCCTGGGCAGGGGCCACAACACTGAAGCTTTCTTT
CDR3: CASSPSLGRGHNTEAFF
D: .
size: once
V: TRBV7-9
J: TRBJ1-1

DNA: TGTGCCATCAGTGGAGACAGGGGAGGTTCACCCCTCCACTTT
CDR3: CAISGDRGGSPLHF
D: TRBD1
size: few
V: TRBV10-3
J: TRBJ1-6

DNA: TGCAGCGTTGGGGCCTCTTTGAGAGGCTACACCTTC
CDR3: CSVGASLRGYTF
D: .
size: .
V: TRBV29-1
J: TRBJ1-2

DNA: TGTGCCAGCAGTTCCGCTGGAGGGAGCTCCTACGAGCAGTACTTC
CDR3: CASSSAGGSSYEQYF
D: .
size: .
V: TRBV6-2/TRBV6-3
J: TRBJ2-7

DNA: TGTGCCAGCAGCCAATCACGGAATCAGCCCCAGCATTTT
CDR3: CASSQSRNQPQHF
D: .
size: .
V: TRBV14
J: TRBJ1-5

DNA: TGTGCCAGCAGCCAAATGGCCCCGGGACAGACATTAGCCAAAAACATTCAGTACTTC
CDR3: CASSQMAPGQTLAKNIQYF
D: TRBD1
size: .
V: TRBV2
J: TRBJ2-4

DNA: TGTGCCAGCAATCGAGACAGGGGCCCATCCTACGAGCAGTACTTC
CDR3: CASNRDRGPSYEQYF
D: TRBD1
size: .
V: TRBV2
J: TRBJ2-7

DNA: TGCGCCAGCAGCTTGGACGGGGAACTACGCAACACAGATACGCAGTATTTT
CDR3: CASSLDGELRNTDTQYF
D: .
size: .
V: TRBV5-1
J: TRBJ2-3

DNA: TGTGCCATCAGTGAGTCGACCGGGACAGATACGCAGTATTTT
CDR3: CAISESTGTDTQYF
D: .
size: .
V: TRBV10-3
J: TRBJ2-3

DNA: TGTGCCAGCAGTTTTCGCGGGACTGGGAGCTACGAGCAGTACTTC
CDR3: CASSFRGTGSYEQYF
D: .
size: .
V: TRBV28
J: TRBJ2-7

DNA: TGCGCCAGCAGCTTGGCCGACGGGAGGGCGACAGATACGCAGTATTTT
CDR3: CASSLADGRATDTQYF
D: TRBD2
size: .
V: TRBV5-1
J: TRBJ2-3

DNA: TGTGCCAGCAGTGCCCGCTCGGGGAAATTCGGTCAGCCCCAGCATTTT
CDR3: CASSARSGKFGQPQHF
D: .
size: .
V: TRBV28
J: TRBJ1-5

DNA: TGTGCCAGCAGCTTGGGGAGGCGGGGGGCGCCAGATACGCAGTATTTT
CDR3: CASSLGRRGAPDTQYF
D: TRBD2
size: .
V: TRBV11-3
J: TRBJ2-3

DNA: TGTGCCAGCAGCGTAACCGGGACAAGTCAAGAGACCCAGTACTTC
CDR3: CASSVTGTSQETQYF
D: .
size: .
V: TRBV7-3
J: TRBJ2-5

DNA: TGTGCCAGCAGCCTCCTCCCGGGGACAGGTTGGACCGGGGAGCTGTTTTTT
CDR3: CASSLLPGTGWTGELFF
D: TRBD1
size: .
V: TRBV7-3
J: TRBJ2-2

DNA: TGTGCCAGCAGCCCCAGACTGGGGACTTTTCAGTTCTTC
CDR3: CASSPRLGTFQFF
D: .
size: .
V: TRBV5-6
J: TRBJ2-1

DNA: TGCAGCGTAACTAGCGGGACCTACGAGCAGTACTTC
CDR3: CSVTSGTYEQYF
D: TRBD2
size: once
V: TRBV29-1
J: TRBJ2-7